Below, 14 T cell receptor beta chains from the same sample are listed, as sequenced in a study of blood T cells in healthy people across ages. PCR was performed a second time for about 7 to 11 cycles using a sample-barcoded 5' primer and a J-beta primer mix. TCRdb reanalysed the 5' RACE reads using MiXCR and keeps one entry per CDR3 protein. The table lists hundreds of thousands of distinct CDR3 sequences, around 54% of them singletons. Sequenced input: blood. The origin of the receptors is a man in his 60s in good health.

This clonotype was detected a few times. This chain uses TRBV5-1 with TRBJ2-3, with D perhaps given as TRBD1 or TRBD2 (5 bases each). V was clipped by 0 bases and J by 6 bases, with 11 bases between them. Germline-derived CDR1 and CDR2 are SGHRS and YFSETQ. The CDR3 loop spans 14 amino acids. The CDR3 sequence is CASSLVGTGDTQYF. The CDR3 coding sequence is TGCGCCAGCAGCTTGGTCGGGACGGGGGATACGCAGTATTTT.

This clonotype was seen a handful of times. V is TRBV12-3 or TRBV12-4 and J is TRBJ1-5; D is uncertain. V lost 3 bases, J lost 5 bases, and 14 bases lay in between. This CDR3 spans 15 amino acids. Here the CDR3 reads CASSFGGSVDQPQHF. Written as DNA, the CDR3 is TGTGCCAGCAGTTTCGGAGGGTCGGTTGATCAGCCCCAGCATTTT.

This clonotype came up once. This chain joins TRBV6-2 or TRBV6-3 and TRBJ2-1; the D is unclear. The germline CDR1 and CDR2 sequences are MNHEY and SVGEGT. The CDR3 has 13 amino acids. The CDR3 region is CTTSLALIGEQFF. CDR3 in DNA: TGTACCACCAGTTTGGCGCTAATAGGCGAGCAGTTCTTC.

There are a few counts of this clonotype. V usage is TRBV20-1 and J usage is TRBJ2-4; D is undetermined. Germline V CDR1 and CDR2: DFQATT, SNEGSKA (reference sequence). The germline V and J ends were trimmed by 5 bases and 11 bases, with 19 bases remaining between them. This CDR3 has 13 amino acids. Here the CDR3 reads CSADAFSTRVQYF. CDR3 DNA sequence: TGCAGTGCTGACGCATTTAGCACTCGGGTTCAGTACTTC.

This sequence joins TRBV5-1 and TRBJ1-6; D gene ambiguous. V was trimmed by 1 base and J by 0 bases, leaving 8 bases between them. The CDR3 runs to 16 residues. Germline V gene sequence: CDR1 SGHRS, CDR2 YFSETQ. CDR3 protein: CASSLLGSSYNSPLHF. The CDR3 DNA is TGCGCCAGCAGCTTGTTGGGGAGCTCCTATAATTCACCCCTCCACTTT.

Here the CDR3 DNA reads TGTGCCAGCAGTTACAGCCAGGGTGGGTTGGAAGCTTTCTTT. Residues: CASSYSQGGLEAFF. The chain joins TRBV6-5 to TRBJ1-1; the D gene is possibly TRBD1 (5 bases). In germline, CDR1 is MNHEY, CDR2 SVGAGI. This CDR3 has 14 residues. Trimming left V 2 bases short and J 8 bases short, with 15 bases between.

This clonotype was detected once. The chain is built from TRBV7-2 and TRBJ2-1, with 10 positions matching TRBD1. The CDR3 is 14 amino acids. Germline loops: CDR1 SGHTA, CDR2 FQGNSA. Germline trimming cut 1 base from V and 9 bases from J; bases unmatched to any gene: 3. CDR3 residues: CASSLGGDRGEQFF. CDR3 nucleotides: TGTGCCAGCAGCTTAGGGGGGGACAGGGGTGAGCAGTTCTTC. Filled out from reference TRBV7-2 and TRBJ2-1, the complete variable domain reads GAGVSQSPSNKVTEKGKDVELRCDPISGHTALYWYRQSLGQGLEFLIYFQGNSAPDKSGLPSDRFSAERTGGSVSTLTIQRTQQEDSAVYLCASSLGGDRGEQFFGPGTRLTVL.

The CDR3 region is CASREGTIGYNEQFF. The CDR3 DNA reads as TGCGCCAGCAGGGAGGGGACAATCGGCTACAATGAGCAGTTCTTC. This chain links TRBV5-1 with TRBJ2-1; D possibly uses TRBD1 or TRBD2 (6 bases each). The V gene's germline CDR1 is SGHRS and CDR2 YFSETQ. This CDR3 is built from 15 residues. V lost 5 bases, J lost 3 bases, and 15 bases lay in between.

In its sample, this clonotype was seen many times. The V and J genes are TRBV29-1 and TRBJ2-5, with 11 bases fitting TRBD1. Per germline, CDR1 SQVTM and CDR2 ANQGSEA. The V and J ends lost 1 base and 2 bases, in that order; junction bases with no gene match: 0. CDR3 size: 14 residues. The CDR3 protein is CSVEGDRGQETQYF. CDR3 sequence (DNA): TGCAGCGTTGAAGGGGACAGGGGGCAAGAGACCCAGTACTTC.

This chain connects TRBV28 to TRBJ2-5; possible D gene TRBD2, 6 bases. Trimming pared 5 bases from V and 1 base from J, leaving 17 bases between. This CDR3 spans 16 amino acids. The V gene's germline CDR1 is MDHEN and CDR2 SYDVKM. In DNA form, the CDR3 reads TGTGCCAGCAGTACGCAGGGACGGGGACTCCAAGAGACCCAGTACTTC. The encoded protein is CASSTQGRGLQETQYF.

J is TRBJ2-1 and V is TRBV10-3; a possible D gene is TRBD1 (5 bases). The V end was cut by 5 bases, the J end by 6 bases, with 17 bases between. Germline CDR1 ENHRY, CDR2 SYGVKD. This CDR3 is 15 amino acids long. CDR3 loop: CAISNGQGSGNEQFF. DNA of the CDR3: TGTGCCATCAGTAACGGTCAGGGATCTGGCAATGAGCAGTTCTTC.

Ten or more counts support this clonotype. Germline and junction disagree at one end, which may indicate a read error. The gene calls are TRBV5-1 and TRBJ2-6, with a possible D match to TRBD2 (6 bases). The CDR3 loop spans 15 amino acids. Germline CDR1 is SGHRS and CDR2 is YFSETQ. For the CDR3, the DNA is TGTGCCAGCAGCTTCGGGAGCTCTGGGGCCAACGTCCTGACTTTC. Amino acid sequence: CASSFGSSGANVLTF.

The gene calls are TRBV7-9 and TRBJ2-1, with TRBD2 matching 10 bases. The V gene's germline CDR1 is SEHNR and CDR2 FQNEAQ (reference sequence). The junction had 7 bases not matched to a gene; V was cut back by 5 bases and J by 9 bases. The length of the CDR3 is 14 residues. CDR3 in amino acids: CASSISGGAGEQFF. The DNA for the CDR3 is TGTGCCAGCAGCATCAGCGGGGGGGCTGGTGAGCAGTTCTTC.

This chain uses TRBV6-1 with TRBJ2-5; 7 bases fit TRBD2. CDR3 length: 15 amino acids. Per germline, CDR1 MNHNS and CDR2 SASEGT. J was trimmed by 4 bases and V by 0 bases; bases with no gene match: 5. CDR3 in amino acids: CASSEAIASGETQYF. CDR3 sequence (DNA): TGTGCCAGCAGTGAAGCGATAGCTAGCGGAGAGACCCAGTACTTC.